This T cell receptor (beta chain) was captured by sequencing in a study of a mutant IDH1 vaccine in newly diagnosed glioma. Study as a whole: Vaccine administration was initiated 4-6 weeks following radiotherapy alone, or with temozolomide cycles. Most patients had radiochemotherapy with temozolomide before enrollment; others had one alone.

Produced via immunoSEQ multiplex PCR; TCRdb's table is partial and in-frame only. The table records 60,000 or so clones, about 85% of them present only once. Germline trimming cut 2 bases from V and 2 bases from J; bases unmatched to any gene: 4. The germline V gene encodes CDR1 KGHSH and CDR2 LQKENI. The CDR3 totals 16 residues. As to this clone: Its antigen is undetermined.

Time point: week 23, last vaccination. One vaccine dose held 300 ug of mutant IDH1 20-mer peptide and came with topical imiquimod. The clonotype comes from a man aged 25-45 years with glioma. The material sequenced was PBMCs, taken from a glioma patient whose treatment included an IDH1 peptide vaccine. V gene TRBV18 combines with J gene TRBJ2-2; TRBD2 aligns across 8 bases. CDR3 region: CASSPAGGENTGELFF. The CDR3 bases are TGTGCCAGCTCACCAGCGGGGGGAGAAAACACCGGGGAGCTGTTTTTT.